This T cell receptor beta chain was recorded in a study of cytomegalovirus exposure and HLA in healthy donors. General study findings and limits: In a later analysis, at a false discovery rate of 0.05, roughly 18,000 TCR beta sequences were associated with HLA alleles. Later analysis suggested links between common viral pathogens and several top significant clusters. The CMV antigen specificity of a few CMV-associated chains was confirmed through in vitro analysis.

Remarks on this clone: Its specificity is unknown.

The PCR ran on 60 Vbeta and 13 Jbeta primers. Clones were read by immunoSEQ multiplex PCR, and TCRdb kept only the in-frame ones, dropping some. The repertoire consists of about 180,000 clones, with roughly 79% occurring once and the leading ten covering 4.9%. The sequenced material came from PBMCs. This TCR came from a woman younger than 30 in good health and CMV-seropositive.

CDR3 nucleotide sequence: TGTGCCAGCAGGGCTCGGGGGAGTGGAAACACCATATATTTT. It codes for CASRARGSGNTIYF. V gene TRBV7-8 combines with J gene TRBJ1-3; maybe TRBD1 (5 bases). With 6 bases removed from V and 3 bases from J, the gap between germline ends came to 12 bases. Germline lookup yields CDR1 SGHVS and CDR2 FQNEAQ. The length of the CDR3 is 14 residues.